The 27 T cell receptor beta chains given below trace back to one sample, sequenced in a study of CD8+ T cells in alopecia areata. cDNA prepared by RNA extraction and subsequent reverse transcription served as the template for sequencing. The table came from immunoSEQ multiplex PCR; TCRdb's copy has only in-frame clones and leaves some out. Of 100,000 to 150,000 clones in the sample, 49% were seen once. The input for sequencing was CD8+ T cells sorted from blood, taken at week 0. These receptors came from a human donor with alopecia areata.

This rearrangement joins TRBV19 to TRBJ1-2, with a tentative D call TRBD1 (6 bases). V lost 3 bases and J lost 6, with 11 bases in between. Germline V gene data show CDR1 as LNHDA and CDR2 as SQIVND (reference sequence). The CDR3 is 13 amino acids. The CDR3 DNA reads TGTGCCAGTAGTATGGGACAACTTGATGGCTACACCTTC. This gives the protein CASSMGQLDGYTF.

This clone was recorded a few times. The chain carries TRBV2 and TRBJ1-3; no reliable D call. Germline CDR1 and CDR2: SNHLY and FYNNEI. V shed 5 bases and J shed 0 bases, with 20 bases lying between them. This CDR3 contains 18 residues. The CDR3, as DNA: TGTGCCAGCAGTTCGTTCATTACGCACAGCTACTCTGGAAACACCATATATTTT. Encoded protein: CASSSFITHSYSGNTIYF.

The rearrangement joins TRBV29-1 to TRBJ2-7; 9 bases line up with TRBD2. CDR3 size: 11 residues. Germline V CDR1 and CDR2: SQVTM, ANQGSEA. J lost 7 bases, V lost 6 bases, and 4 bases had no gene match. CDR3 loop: CSVRGGAEQYF. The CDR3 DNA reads TGCAGCGTCCGCGGGGGGGCGGAGCAGTACTTC.

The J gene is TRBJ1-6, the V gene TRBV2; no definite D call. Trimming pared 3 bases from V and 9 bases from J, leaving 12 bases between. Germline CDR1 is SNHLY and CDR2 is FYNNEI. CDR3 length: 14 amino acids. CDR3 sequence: CASSEGDWGSPLHF. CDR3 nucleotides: TGTGCCAGCAGTGAGGGCGATTGGGGTTCACCCCTCCACTTT.

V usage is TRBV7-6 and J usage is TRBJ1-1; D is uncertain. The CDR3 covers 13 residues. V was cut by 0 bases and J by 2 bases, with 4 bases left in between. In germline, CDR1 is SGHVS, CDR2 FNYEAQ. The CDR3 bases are TGTGCCAGCAGCTTAGCCCTAAACACTGAAGCTTTCTTT. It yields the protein CASSLALNTEAFF.

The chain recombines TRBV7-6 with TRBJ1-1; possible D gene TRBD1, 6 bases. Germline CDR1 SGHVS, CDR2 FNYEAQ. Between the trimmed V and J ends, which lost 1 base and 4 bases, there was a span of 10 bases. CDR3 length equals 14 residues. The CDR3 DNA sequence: TGTGCCAGCAGCTTAGGTACAGGGTCCACTGAAGCTTTCTTT. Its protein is CASSLGTGSTEAFF.

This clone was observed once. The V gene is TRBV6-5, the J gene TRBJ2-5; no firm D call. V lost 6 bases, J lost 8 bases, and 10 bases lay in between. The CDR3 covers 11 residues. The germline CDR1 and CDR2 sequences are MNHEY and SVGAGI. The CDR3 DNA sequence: TGTGCCAGCAGGTATTCGGGCACCCAGTACTTC. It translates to CASRYSGTQYF.

The CDR3 sequence: CASSLIGRGGQETQYF. The CDR3 DNA is TGTGCCAGCAGCTTGATTGGACGCGGGGGCCAAGAGACCCAGTACTTC. V and J are TRBV7-2 and TRBJ2-5; TRBD2 aligns across 7 bases. The CDR3 runs to 16 residues. The V gene end was trimmed by 3 bases and the J gene end by 1 base; junction bases not matched to a gene: 8. Germline lookup yields CDR1 SGHTA and CDR2 FQGNSA.

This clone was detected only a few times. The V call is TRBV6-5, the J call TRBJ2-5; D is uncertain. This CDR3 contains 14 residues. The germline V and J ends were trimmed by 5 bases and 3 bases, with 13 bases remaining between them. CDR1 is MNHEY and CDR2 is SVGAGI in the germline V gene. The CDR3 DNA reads TGTGCCAGCAGTACAGCGACGAGAAAAGAGACCCAGTACTTC. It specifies CASSTATRKETQYF.

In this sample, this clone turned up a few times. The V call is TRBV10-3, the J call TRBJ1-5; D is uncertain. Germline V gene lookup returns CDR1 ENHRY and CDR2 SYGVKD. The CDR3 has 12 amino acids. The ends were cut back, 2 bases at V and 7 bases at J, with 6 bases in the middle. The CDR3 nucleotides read TGTGCCATCAGTGAGGGTGGACAGCCCCAGCATTTT. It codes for CAISEGGQPQHF.

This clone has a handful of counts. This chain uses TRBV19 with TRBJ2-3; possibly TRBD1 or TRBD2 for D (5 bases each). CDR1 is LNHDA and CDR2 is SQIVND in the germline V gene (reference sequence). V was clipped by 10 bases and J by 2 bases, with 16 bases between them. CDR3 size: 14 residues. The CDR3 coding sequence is TGTGCCACGGGACCGTCGTCCGTCACAGATACGCAGTATTTT. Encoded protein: CATGPSSVTDTQYF.

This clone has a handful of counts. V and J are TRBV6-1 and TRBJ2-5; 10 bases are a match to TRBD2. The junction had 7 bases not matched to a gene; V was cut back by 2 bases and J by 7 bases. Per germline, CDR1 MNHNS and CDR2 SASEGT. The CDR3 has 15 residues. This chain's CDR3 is CASSERAGGHWTQYF. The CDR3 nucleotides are TGTGCCAGCAGTGAAAGAGCGGGGGGGCATTGGACCCAGTACTTC.

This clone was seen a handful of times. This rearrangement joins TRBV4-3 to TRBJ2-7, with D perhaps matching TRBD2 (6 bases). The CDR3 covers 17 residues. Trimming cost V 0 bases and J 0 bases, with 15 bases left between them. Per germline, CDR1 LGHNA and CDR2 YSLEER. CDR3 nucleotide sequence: TGCGCCAGCAGCCAAGATTGGGCGGAGGGAGGCTCCTACGAGCAGTACTTC. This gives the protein CASSQDWAEGGSYEQYF.

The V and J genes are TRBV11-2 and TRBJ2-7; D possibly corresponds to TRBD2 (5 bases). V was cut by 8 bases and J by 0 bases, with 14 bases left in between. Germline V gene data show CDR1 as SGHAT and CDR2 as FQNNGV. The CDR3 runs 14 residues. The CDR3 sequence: CASGGRPTSYEQYF. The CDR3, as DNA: TGTGCCAGCGGAGGCAGGCCGACCTCCTACGAGCAGTACTTC.

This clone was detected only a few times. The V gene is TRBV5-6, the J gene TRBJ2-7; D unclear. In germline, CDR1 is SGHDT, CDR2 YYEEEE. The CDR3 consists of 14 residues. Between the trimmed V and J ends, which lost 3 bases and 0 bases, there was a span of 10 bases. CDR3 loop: CASSSQGNSYEQYF. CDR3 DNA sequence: TGTGCCAGCAGCTCTCAAGGGAACTCCTACGAGCAGTACTTC.

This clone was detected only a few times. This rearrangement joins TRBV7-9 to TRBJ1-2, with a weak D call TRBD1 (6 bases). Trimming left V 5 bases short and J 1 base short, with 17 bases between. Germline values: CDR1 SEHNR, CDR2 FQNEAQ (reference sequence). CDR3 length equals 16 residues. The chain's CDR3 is CASSLPGANDNYGYTF. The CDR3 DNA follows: TGTGCCAGCAGCCTTCCGGGGGCCAACGATAACTATGGCTACACCTTC.

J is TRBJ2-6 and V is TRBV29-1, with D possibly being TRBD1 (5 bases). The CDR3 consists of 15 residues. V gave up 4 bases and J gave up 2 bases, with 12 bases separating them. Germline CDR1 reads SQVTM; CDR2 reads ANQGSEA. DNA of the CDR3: TGCAGCGTTGTTGGGGTAGGGGCTGGGGCCAACGTCCTGACTTTC. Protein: CSVVGVGAGANVLTF.

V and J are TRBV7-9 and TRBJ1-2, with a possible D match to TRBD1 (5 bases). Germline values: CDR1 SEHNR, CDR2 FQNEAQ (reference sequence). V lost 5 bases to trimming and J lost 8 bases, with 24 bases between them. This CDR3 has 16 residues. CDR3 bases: TGTGCCAGCAGCGACCTTCGGGGACCGAGATCGGAAGGCTACACCTTC. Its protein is CASSDLRGPRSEGYTF.

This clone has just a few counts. The CDR3 DNA follows: TGTGCCAGCAACTTCGGACAGGGGTACACTGAAGCTTTCTTT. It is translated as CASNFGQGYTEAFF. V gene TRBV5-6 combines with J gene TRBJ1-1; 9 nucleotides align to TRBD1. V dropped 6 bases and J dropped 3; count of bases not matched to a gene: 6. Looked up from germline, CDR1 is SGHDT and CDR2 is YYEEEE. CDR3 length equals 14 residues.

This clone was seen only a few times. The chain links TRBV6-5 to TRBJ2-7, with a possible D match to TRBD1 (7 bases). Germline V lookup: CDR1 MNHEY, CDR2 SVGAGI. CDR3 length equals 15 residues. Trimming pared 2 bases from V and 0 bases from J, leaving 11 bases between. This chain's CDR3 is CASSYAGGNSYEQYF. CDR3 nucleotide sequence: TGTGCCAGCAGTTACGCAGGGGGGAACTCCTACGAGCAGTACTTC.

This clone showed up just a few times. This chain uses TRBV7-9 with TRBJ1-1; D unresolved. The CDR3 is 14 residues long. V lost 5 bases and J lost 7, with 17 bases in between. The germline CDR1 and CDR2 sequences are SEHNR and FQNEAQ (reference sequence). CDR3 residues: CASSRHPKEDEAFF. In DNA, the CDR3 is TGTGCCAGCAGCCGACACCCAAAGGAGGATGAAGCTTTCTTT. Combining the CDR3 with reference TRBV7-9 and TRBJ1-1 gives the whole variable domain DTGVSQNPRHKITKRGQNVTFRCDPISEHNRLYWYRQTLGQGPEFLTYFQNEAQLEKSRLLSDRFSAERPKGSFSTLEIQRTEQGDSAMYLCASSRHPKEDEAFFGQGTRLTVV.

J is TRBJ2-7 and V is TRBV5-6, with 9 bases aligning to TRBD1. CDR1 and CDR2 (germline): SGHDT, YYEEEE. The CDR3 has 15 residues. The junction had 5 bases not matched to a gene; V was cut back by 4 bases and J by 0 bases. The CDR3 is CASSVGQGHSYEQYF. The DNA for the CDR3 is TGTGCCAGCAGCGTGGGACAGGGACACTCCTACGAGCAGTACTTC.

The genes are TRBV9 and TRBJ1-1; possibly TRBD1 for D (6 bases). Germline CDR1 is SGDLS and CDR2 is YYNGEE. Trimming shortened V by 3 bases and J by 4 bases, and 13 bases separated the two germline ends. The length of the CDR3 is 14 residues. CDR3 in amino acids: CASSEGGGGTEAFF. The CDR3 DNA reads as TGTGCCAGCAGCGAGGGCGGGGGCGGCACTGAAGCTTTCTTT.

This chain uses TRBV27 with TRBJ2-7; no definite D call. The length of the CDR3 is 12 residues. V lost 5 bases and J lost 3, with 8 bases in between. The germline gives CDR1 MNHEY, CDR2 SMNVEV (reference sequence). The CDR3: CASSPDGYEQYF. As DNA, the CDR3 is TGTGCCAGCAGTCCGGATGGCTACGAGCAGTACTTC.

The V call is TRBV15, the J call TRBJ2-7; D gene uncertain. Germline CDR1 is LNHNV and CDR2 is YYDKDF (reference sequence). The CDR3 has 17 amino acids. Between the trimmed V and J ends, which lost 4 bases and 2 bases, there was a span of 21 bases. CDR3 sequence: CATSTERTWSVPYEQYF. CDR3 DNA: TGTGCCACCAGCACTGAACGAACTTGGAGCGTCCCCTACGAGCAGTACTTC.

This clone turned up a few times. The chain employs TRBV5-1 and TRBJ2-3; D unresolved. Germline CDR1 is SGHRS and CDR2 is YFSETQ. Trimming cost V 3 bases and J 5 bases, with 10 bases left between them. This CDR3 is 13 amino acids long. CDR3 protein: CASSSVGQDTQYF. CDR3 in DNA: TGCGCCAGCAGCTCGGTTGGGCAAGATACGCAGTATTTT.

CDR3 residues: CASGRGGNQPQHF. The CDR3 DNA is TGTGCCAGCGGCAGGGGGGGCAATCAGCCCCAGCATTTT. The chain recombines TRBV6-5 with TRBJ1-5; 7 bases align to TRBD1. CDR1 is MNHEY, CDR2 SVGAGI, per germline. This CDR3 has 13 residues. With 8 bases clipped from V and 2 bases from J, the junction kept 3 bases outside the gene matches.